This T cell receptor beta chain was found in a study of blood T cells in healthy people across ages. Study-wide results and caveats: A conclusive naive versus antigen-experienced comparison was prevented by the unsorted PBMCs.

The V segment lost 4 bases and the J segment 12 bases; nucleotides outside the gene matches: 12. Germline lookup yields CDR1 DFQATT and CDR2 SNEGSKA (reference sequence). This CDR3 comprises 15 residues. In its sample, this clonotype was seen a few times. Its antigen is as yet unknown. Primers used in a second PCR of about 6 to 12 cycles were a sample-barcoded 5' primer and a J-beta primer mix. Each sample yielded at least 2.5 million CDR3-containing paired-end reads. TCRdb reprocessed the 5' RACE reads via MiXCR and lists one record per CDR3 protein. The sample yields over 950,000 distinct CDR3 sequences, roughly two fifths seen once.

This receptor was identified in a man younger than 30 in good health. The chain links TRBV20-1 to TRBJ2-3; 14 bases fit TRBD2. The sequenced material came from blood. The CDR3 DNA follows: TGCAGTGCTACCCCCGGGACTAGCGGGGGAACCACACAGTATTTT. Protein: CSATPGTSGGTTQYF.